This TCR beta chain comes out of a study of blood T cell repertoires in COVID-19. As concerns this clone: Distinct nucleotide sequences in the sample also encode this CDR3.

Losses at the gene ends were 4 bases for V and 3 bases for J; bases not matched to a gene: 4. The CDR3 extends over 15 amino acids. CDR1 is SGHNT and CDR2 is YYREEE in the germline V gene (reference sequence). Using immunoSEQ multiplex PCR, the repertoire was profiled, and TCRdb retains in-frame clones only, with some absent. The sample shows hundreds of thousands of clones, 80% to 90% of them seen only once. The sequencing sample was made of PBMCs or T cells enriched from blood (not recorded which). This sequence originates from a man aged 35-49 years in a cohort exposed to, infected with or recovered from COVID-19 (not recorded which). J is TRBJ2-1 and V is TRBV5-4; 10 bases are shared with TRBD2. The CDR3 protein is CASSSGLADYNEQFF. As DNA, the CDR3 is TGTGCCAGCAGCAGTGGACTAGCGGACTACAATGAGCAGTTCTTC.